These 17 T cell receptor beta chains share one sample of origin, sequenced in a study of persistence of HIV-infected CD4 T cells. Their antigen targets remain unknown. The libraries were made with immunoSEQ version 4 in survey mode. The repertoire was sequenced with immunoSEQ multiplex PCR; TCRdb's copy has only in-frame clones and lacks some. This sample has approximately 36,000 clones, with around 85% found just once. The stimulus was an HIV-1 Gag 15-mer peptide pool, 0.85 to 1 ug/peptide/mL. CD40L-negative CD69-negative CD45RO-high memory CD4+ T cells were sorted as populations depleted of antigen-responding cells. Sequencing used cultured CD4+ T cells from PBMCs, obtained from a patient who received antiretroviral therapy. These receptors originate from an adult with HIV. The donor label of this sample is uncertain.

The chain joins TRBV15 to TRBJ1-3; D gene unclear. The CDR3 runs 15 residues. The germline V gene encodes CDR1 LNHNV and CDR2 YYDKDF (reference sequence). Trimming stripped 1 base from V and 3 bases from J, with 10 bases between. This chain's CDR3 is CATSRGPTVGNTIYF. CDR3 nucleotide sequence: TGTGCCACCAGCAGAGGCCCCACAGTTGGAAACACCATATATTTT. Full variable domain (remainder filled in from reference TRBV15 and TRBJ1-3): DAMVIQNPRYQVTQFGKPVTLSCSQTLNHNVMYWYQQKSSQAPKLLFHYYDKDFNNEADTPDNFQSRRPNTSFCFLDIRSPGLGDTAMYLCATSRGPTVGNTIYFGEGSWLTVV.

The chain couples TRBV28 to TRBJ2-2; possible D gene TRBD2, 7 bases. The CDR3 totals 18 residues. The germline CDR1 and CDR2 sequences are MDHEN and SYDVKM. V lost 8 bases to trimming and J lost 0 bases, with 22 bases between them. CDR3 protein: CASQKPVGEGANTGELFF. DNA of the CDR3: TGTGCCAGCCAGAAACCCGTTGGGGAGGGGGCGAACACCGGGGAGCTGTTTTTT.

CDR3 sequence reads: CASSTRQNSPLHF. DNA for the CDR3: TGTGCCAGCAGTACCCGACAGAATTCACCCCTCCACTTT. J is TRBJ1-6 and V is TRBV6-2 or TRBV6-3; a weak D match, TRBD1 (5 bases). The CDR3 runs 13 residues. Trimming cost V 5 bases and J 7 bases, with 9 bases left between them. Germline lookup yields CDR1 MNHEY and CDR2 SVGEGT.

This clone was recorded a few times. The rearrangement links TRBV19 to TRBJ2-2, with 7 positions matching TRBD1. The junction had 5 bases not matched to a gene; V was cut back by 4 bases and J by 0 bases. The CDR3 sequence is 16 residues long. CDR1 and CDR2 from the germline V gene are LNHDA and SQIVND (reference sequence). CDR3: CASSRKTGANTGELFF. In DNA form, the CDR3 reads TGTGCCAGTAGTAGGAAAACAGGGGCGAACACCGGGGAGCTGTTTTTT.

The count of this clone is one. The gene calls are TRBV10-2 and TRBJ2-1; maybe TRBD2 (7 bases). Deletions cut 0 bases from V and 7 bases from J, with 16 bases between. CDR1 and CDR2 (germline): WSHSY, SAAADI. This CDR3 is 16 amino acids long. CDR3 region: CASSESGGGPGNEQFF. CDR3 DNA: TGCGCCAGCAGTGAGTCGGGGGGGGGCCCGGGGAATGAGCAGTTCTTC.

This sequence joins TRBV2 and TRBJ1-1; D is possibly TRBD1 (6 bases). The CDR3 has 15 residues. V dropped 3 bases and J dropped 2 bases, with 13 bases sitting between them. Germline V lookup: CDR1 SNHLY, CDR2 FYNNEI. This chain's CDR3 is CASSDTGKRNTEAFF. CDR3 DNA: TGTGCCAGCAGTGATACAGGGAAAAGAAACACTGAAGCTTTCTTT.

J is TRBJ2-3 and V is TRBV7-8; D possibly corresponds to TRBD1 (6 bases). Looked up from germline, CDR1 is SGHVS and CDR2 is FQNEAQ. Trimming removed 5 bases from V and 0 bases from J, with 15 bases in between. The CDR3 loop spans 16 amino acids. In DNA, the CDR3 is TGTGCCAGCAGCCCCCTGATGGGGGCCAGCACAGATACGCAGTATTTT. This gives the protein CASSPLMGASTDTQYF.

This chain links TRBV7-9 with TRBJ2-2; no clear D. Trimming removed 5 bases from V and 1 base from J, with 8 bases in between. The length of the CDR3 is 14 residues. Germline V gene lookup returns CDR1 SEHNR and CDR2 FQNEAQ (reference sequence). The DNA of the CDR3 is TGTGCCAGCAGCCCCTCCCGGAACACCGGGGAGCTGTTTTTT. This codes for CASSPSRNTGELFF.

The chain carries TRBV30 and TRBJ2-7, with 7 bases identical to TRBD1. The germline CDR1 and CDR2 sequences are GTSNPN and SVGIG (reference sequence). This CDR3 contains 14 residues. V lost 0 bases to trimming and J lost 4 bases; unmatched junction nucleotides: 6. CDR3: CAWSVSGQKYEQYF. The CDR3 DNA reads as TGTGCCTGGAGTGTATCGGGACAGAAATACGAGCAGTACTTC.

This chain links TRBV27 with TRBJ2-3; weak D call: TRBD2 (5 bases). Germline lookup yields CDR1 MNHEY and CDR2 SMNVEV (reference sequence). The CDR3 runs to 18 residues. V dropped 0 bases and J dropped 0 bases, with 16 bases sitting between them. The CDR3 nucleotides read TGTGCCAGCAGTTTATCCACCATTCGGGAACCTAGCACAGATACGCAGTATTTT. Translated: CASSLSTIREPSTDTQYF.

The V and J genes are TRBV29-1 and TRBJ1-1, with D unclear. V lost 4 bases and J lost 1, with 7 bases in between. The CDR3 covers 12 residues. Germline lookup yields CDR1 SQVTM and CDR2 ANQGSEA. CDR3 in DNA: TGCAGCGTTGCAACTGGGAACACTGAAGCTTTCTTT. The encoded protein is CSVATGNTEAFF. Full variable domain (missing parts from reference TRBV29-1 and TRBJ1-1): SAVISQKPSRDICQRGTSLTIQCQVDSQVTMMFWYRQQPGQSLTLIATANQGSEATYESGFVIDKFPISRPNLTFSTLTVSNMSPEDSSIYLCSVATGNTEAFFGQGTRLTVV.

The rearrangement joins TRBV7-9 to TRBJ2-7; 7 bases fit TRBD2. The V and J ends lost 1 base and 6 bases, in that order; junction bases with no gene match: 3. This CDR3 is built from 13 residues. Germline V CDR1 and CDR2: SEHNR, FQNEAQ (reference sequence). The CDR3 is CASSLEGGSEQYF. CDR3 nucleotides: TGTGCCAGCAGCTTAGAAGGCGGGAGCGAGCAGTACTTC.

This clone was counted between two and nine times. V gene TRBV4-1 combines with J gene TRBJ1-6; the D gene is possibly TRBD1 (6 bases). CDR1 is MGHRA and CDR2 is YSYEKL in the germline V gene. The CDR3 runs 15 residues. Trimming cost V 8 bases and J 5 bases, with 16 bases left between them. The CDR3 here is CASASGTRNNSPLHF. CDR3 bases: TGCGCCAGCGCGTCCGGGACACGGAATAATTCACCCCTCCACTTT.

The V and J genes are TRBV2 and TRBJ2-5; 8 positions match TRBD2. Germline loops: CDR1 SNHLY, CDR2 FYNNEI. V was pared by 2 bases and J by 8 bases, with 19 bases of the junction left unmatched. The CDR3 has 18 amino acids. CDR3 DNA sequence: TGTGCCAGCAGTGAAAATCCCCGCCGGCTAGCGGGTTTAGGTACCCAGTACTTC. Protein sequence: CASSENPRRLAGLGTQYF.

The chain combines TRBV7-3 with TRBJ2-2; perhaps TRBD2 as D (5 bases). In germline, CDR1 is SGHTA, CDR2 FQGTGA. The CDR3 runs to 14 residues. Trimming stripped 1 base from V and 6 bases from J, with 9 bases between. DNA of the CDR3: TGTGCCAGCAGCTTAAGAGGGCAGGCCGGGGAGCTGTTTTTT. Translating it yields CASSLRGQAGELFF.

The V and J genes are TRBV5-5 and TRBJ2-3; 8 bases align to TRBD1. The CDR3 runs 14 residues. V dropped 0 bases and J dropped 3; count of bases not matched to a gene: 0. Germline CDR1 is SGHKS and CDR2 is YYEKEE (reference sequence). The CDR3 reads CASSLDRGTDTQYF. In DNA, the CDR3 is TGTGCCAGCAGCTTGGACAGGGGGACAGATACGCAGTATTTT.

The CDR3 DNA follows: TGCGCCAGCAGCTTGGTCGGACAGGGCACTGAAGCTTTCTTT. It specifies CASSLVGQGTEAFF. This sequence joins TRBV5-1 and TRBJ1-1, with TRBD1 identical over 8 bases. The CDR3 runs 14 residues. Germline values: CDR1 SGHRS, CDR2 YFSETQ. V gave up 0 bases and J gave up 4 bases; unmatched junction bases: 2.